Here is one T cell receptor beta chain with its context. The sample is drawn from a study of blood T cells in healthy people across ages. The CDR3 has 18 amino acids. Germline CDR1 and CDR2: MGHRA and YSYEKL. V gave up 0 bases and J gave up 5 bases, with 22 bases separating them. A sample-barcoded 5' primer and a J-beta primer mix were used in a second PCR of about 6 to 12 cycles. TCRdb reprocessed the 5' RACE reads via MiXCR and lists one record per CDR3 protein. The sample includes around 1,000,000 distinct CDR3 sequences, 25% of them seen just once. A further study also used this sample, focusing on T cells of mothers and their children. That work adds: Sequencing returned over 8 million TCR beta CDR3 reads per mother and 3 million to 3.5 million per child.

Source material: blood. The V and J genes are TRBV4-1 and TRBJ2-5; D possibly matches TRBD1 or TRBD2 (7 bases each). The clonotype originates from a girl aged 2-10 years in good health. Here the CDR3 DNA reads TGCGCCAGCAGCCAAGACCAAGGGGGCGGACTAGTGAGTGAGACCCAGTACTTC. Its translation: CASSQDQGGGLVSETQYF.